A selection of T cell receptor beta chains follows, all from one sample in a study of OX40 agonist ivuxolimab in advanced cancers. TCRdb's table, derived via immunoSEQ multiplex PCR, lists solely in-frame clones and lacks some. The sample lists around 50,000 clones; approximately 87% were seen once. The specimen was CD4+ or CD8+ T cells sorted from blood, collected in a trial of the OX40 agonist ivuxolimab. The receptors here all came from an adult with an advanced solid tumor such as melanoma, head and neck, liver or kidney cancer. Both conserved end residues are part of each CDR3. The D gene is left open where the match is weak. Part of the rows lack a size; the others show once, few, many or a class for expanded clones.

>-|TRBV11-2|TRBJ2-3|17|-
TGTGCCAGCAGCTTAGGGGGTCTAGCACGTCGTACAGATACGCAGTATTTT
CASSLGGLARRTDTQYF
>-|TRBV6-1|TRBJ2-7|16|-
TGTGCCAGCAGTGACGTACGCTCCCCCAGCTCCTACGAGCAGTACTTC
CASSDVRSPSSYEQYF
>TRBD2|TRBV7-2|TRBJ2-3|15|-
TGTGCCAGCAGCCGACTAGCGGGTGGAGCAGATACGCAGTATTTT
CASSRLAGGADTQYF
>TRBD2|TRBV5-1|TRBJ2-7|16|-
TGCGCCAGCAGCTTGGCCCCGGGGGGTATCTTAGCCGAGCAGTACTTC
CASSLAPGGILAEQYF
>-|TRBV2|TRBJ1-1|12|once
TGTGCCAGCAAGGGCCAGGGGCGAGGAGCTTTCTTT
CASKGQGRGAFF
>TRBD1|TRBV25-1|TRBJ2-3|14|-
TGTGCCAGCTCCAAGGGACAGCGCACAGATACGCAGTATTTT
CASSKGQRTDTQYF
>-|TRBV7-2|TRBJ2-1|15|-
TGTGCCAGCAGCTTGGGGGGCGGCTATTACAATGAGCAGTTCTTC
CASSLGGGYYNEQFF
>-|TRBV28|TRBJ1-5|13|few
TGTGCCAGCAGACGTCTACAACAACAGCCCCAGCATTTT
CASRRLQQQPQHF
>TRBD1|TRBV27|TRBJ1-5|14|-
TGTGCCAGCAGTGTCCAGGGGGCGGGTCAGCCCCAGCATTTT
CASSVQGAGQPQHF
>TRBD1|TRBV7-9|TRBJ1-2|19|-
TGTGCCAGCAGCCCGCCGCCTAAAGAGACAGGGTTTTTTAACTATGGCTACACCTTC
CASSPPPKETGFFNYGYTF
>-|TRBV5-1|TRBJ1-3|15|-
TGCGCCAGCAGCAGACAGGATCCCTCTGGAAACACCATATATTTT
CASSRQDPSGNTIYF
>-|TRBV5-4|TRBJ2-3|15|once
TGTGCCAGCAGCCTTGGGGGGGCCGAAATAGATACGCAGTATTTT
CASSLGGAEIDTQYF
>TRBD1|TRBV2|TRBJ1-4|13|-
TGTGCCAGCAGTGGGACAGGGAATGAAAAACTGTTTTTT
CASSGTGNEKLFF
>-|TRBV2|TRBJ1-4|15|-
TGTGCCAGCAGGGTACAGGTTACGACTAATGAAAAACTGTTTTTT
CASRVQVTTNEKLFF
>-|TRBV30|TRBJ2-5|13|-
TGTGCCTGGAGTGGTGGGATTCGGGAGACCCAGTACTTC
CAWSGGIRETQYF
>-|TRBV19|TRBJ1-5|13|-
TGTGCCAGTAGTATCAGGGTTGGTCAGCCCCAGCATTTT
CASSIRVGQPQHF
>-|TRBV9|TRBJ1-5|15|-
TGTGCCAGCAGCGTAGGCAGCCATAGCAATCAGCCCCAGCATTTT
CASSVGSHSNQPQHF
>-|TRBV28|TRBJ2-2|15|-
TGTGCCAGCAGCTTAGGGAGGCCGAACACCGGGGAGCTGTTTTTT
CASSLGRPNTGELFF
>TRBD2|TRBV18|TRBJ2-3|16|-
TGTGCCAGCTCACGCCGGACTAGCGGAAGCACAGATACGCAGTATTTT
CASSRRTSGSTDTQYF
>-|TRBV5-1|TRBJ2-3|16|-
TGCGCCAGCAGCTTGTCGGGGCAGGGTGGTTCGGATACGCAGTATTTT
CASSLSGQGGSDTQYF
>-|TRBV25-1|TRBJ2-3|17|-
TGTGCCAGCAGTGACCAGGTCGGGGATTTGGGGACAGATACGCAGTATTTT
CASSDQVGDLGTDTQYF
>TRBD1|TRBV6-6|TRBJ1-5|15|few
TGTGCCAGCAGTACGGGACAGGGGATTTACCAGCCCCAGCATTTT
CASSTGQGIYQPQHF
>TRBD2|TRBV28|TRBJ2-5|15|-
TGTGCCAGCAGTTTAGCCCTAGCGGCCCAAGAGACCCAGTACTTC
CASSLALAAQETQYF
>TRBD1|TRBV19|TRBJ2-5|13|-
TGTGCCAGTAGTGGGACAGGGAGCGGGACCCAGTACTTC
CASSGTGSGTQYF
>-|TRBV7-2|TRBJ1-5|14|once
TGTGCCAGCAGCCAAGATTTGGGAAATCAGCCCCAGCATTTT
CASSQDLGNQPQHF
>-|TRBV15|TRBJ2-7|13|few
TGTGCCACCAGCAGAGATAGGAGGGGCGAGCAGTACTTC
CATSRDRRGEQYF
>-|TRBV6-5|TRBJ1-1|12|-
TGTGCCAGCAGTTACCGGGGTGGCGAAGCTTTCTTT
CASSYRGGEAFF
>-|TRBV6-1|TRBJ1-2|15|-
TGTGCCAGCAGTGAGGGGGTTGTGGCTGACTATGGCTACACCTTC
CASSEGVVADYGYTF
>-|TRBV10-2|TRBJ2-2|14|-
TGCGCCAGCAGTGACGTCATAGGCACCGGGGAGCTGTTTTTT
CASSDVIGTGELFF
>TRBD1|TRBV28|TRBJ1-3|12|-
TGTGCCAGCAGTTCAGGGACAGTCACCATATATTTT
CASSSGTVTIYF
>-|TRBV6-7|TRBJ1-2|11|few
TGTGCCAGCAGTTATGGAGATGGCTACACCTTC
CASSYGDGYTF
>TRBD1|TRBV5-1|TRBJ1-1|16|-
TGCGCCAGCAGCTTGGGACAGGGGGCGCGCGGCACTGAAGCTTTCTTT
CASSLGQGARGTEAFF
>-|TRBV11-2|TRBJ2-3|14|-
TGTGCCAGCAGCTCCCTTGCCGCGGGGGATACGCAGTATTTT
CASSSLAAGDTQYF
>TRBD1|TRBV11-2|TRBJ1-2|14|-
TGTGCCAGCAGTCCCCGACAGGGCCGGCGGGGCTACACCTTC
CASSPRQGRRGYTF
>-|TRBV7-9|TRBJ2-7|16|once
TGTGCCAGCAGCTTAGCGGGAGGAGACAGGGCCTACGAGCAGTACTTC
CASSLAGGDRAYEQYF
>TRBD1|TRBV2|TRBJ1-5|16|-
TGTGCCAGCAGTGACCCCCCCGACAGGGTGGATCAGCCCCAGCATTTT
CASSDPPDRVDQPQHF
>-|TRBV2|TRBJ1-2|16|-
TGTGCCAGCAGTGAAGACCGCCGGGGGGCTAACTATGGCTACACCTTC
CASSEDRRGANYGYTF
>-|TRBV7-8|TRBJ2-2|18|-
TGTGCCAGCAGCTTAGAAAGTTTCAGGGTGGTCTTCCCCGGGGAGCTGTTTTTT
CASSLESFRVVFPGELFF
>TRBD1|TRBV7-8|TRBJ1-1|15|few
TGTGCCAGCAGCTTAGGACAGGGGGCCCTCACTGAAGCTTTCTTT
CASSLGQGALTEAFF
>-|TRBV6-6|TRBJ1-1|13|once
TGTGCCAGCATTAGGGAAGCCAACACTGGAGCTTTCTTT
CASIREANTGAFF
>TRBD1|TRBV6-5|TRBJ2-7|13|-
TGTGCCAGCAGTCGGGACAGCCTATACGAGCAGTACTTC
CASSRDSLYEQYF
>-|TRBV6-5|TRBJ1-1|13|once
TGTGCCAGCAAGGGGTTGGGGAACACTGAAGCTTTCTTT
CASKGLGNTEAFF
>TRBD2|TRBV4-1|TRBJ2-3|16|-
TGCGCCAGCAGCCAAGATCGGCCTAGCGGGTCGAATACGCAGTATTTT
CASSQDRPSGSNTQYF